The 23 T cell receptor beta chains listed next were all sequenced from one sample in a study of human T cells and chemical hapten exposure. One entry per CDR3 protein, called by TCRdb with MiXCR from the RACE reads. The sample records approximately 41,000 distinct CDR3 sequences, around 9.5% being singletons. This sample's time point: patch test 3, about 24 weeks after DPC sensitization. The sample's treatment: therapeutic diphenylcyclopropenone sensitization with weekly scalp DPC. The starting material, unfractionated whole blood, was used for total RNA extraction. This material consisted of whole blood, taken in connection with sensitization to the hapten diphenylcyclopropenone (DPC). These receptors were obtained from a man in his fifties with alopecia areata. Some clones in this sample may be carry-over from other donors' samples.

This clonotype was observed a few times. The rearrangement joins TRBV28 to TRBJ2-7, with 7 bases that match TRBD2. The CDR3 is 15 amino acids. The V gene end was trimmed by 6 bases and the J gene end by 0 bases; junction bases not matched to a gene: 8. Germline CDR1 MDHEN, CDR2 SYDVKM. CDR3 in amino acids: CASSWDYRSSYEQYF. In DNA, the CDR3 is TGTGCCAGCAGCTGGGACTACCGGAGCTCCTACGAGCAGTACTTC. Full variable domain (rest looked up from reference TRBV28 and TRBJ2-7): DVKVTQSSRYLVKRTGEKVFLECVQDMDHENMFWYRQDPGLGLRLIYFSYDVKMKEKGDIPEGYSVSREKKERFSLILESASTNQTSMYLCASSWDYRSSYEQYFGPGTRLTVT.

The chain recombines TRBV10-3 with TRBJ2-5, with D uncertain. Trimming shortened V by 2 bases and J by 5 bases, and 12 bases separated the two germline ends. The CDR3 is 14 amino acids. Germline values: CDR1 ENHRY, CDR2 SYGVKD. The DNA of the CDR3 is TGTGCCATCAGTGAGCTGGAGAGTAGGGAGACCCAGTACTTC. Translated, it gives CAISELESRETQYF.

This clonotype appeared a few times. The rearrangement uses TRBV5-6 and TRBJ2-5; 15 bases line up with TRBD2. The germline V gene encodes CDR1 SGHDT and CDR2 YYEEEE. V trimming: 5 bases; J trimming: 5 bases; junction bases outside the gene matches: 10. The CDR3 spans 17 residues. The chain's CDR3 is CASRPPGLAGGLETQYF. The CDR3 coding sequence is TGTGCCAGCAGACCTCCAGGACTAGCGGGAGGGTTGGAGACCCAGTACTTC.

In this sample, this clonotype turned up a few times. CDR3 sequence reads: CASSPPGRAGSYEQYF. The CDR3, as DNA: TGTGCCAGCAGCCCCCCGGGTAGGGCAGGATCCTACGAGCAGTACTTC. This chain links TRBV6-6 with TRBJ2-7; no clear D gene. This CDR3 contains 16 residues. V was shortened by 6 bases and J by 1 base, with 19 bases between the two germline ends. Germline CDR1 and CDR2: MNHNY and SVGAGI (reference sequence).

The sample holds many counts of this clonotype. This chain links TRBV28 with TRBJ2-5; D not certain. CDR3 size: 13 residues. The V and J ends lost 3 bases and 2 bases respectively, with 7 bases between them. Germline V CDR1 and CDR2: MDHEN, SYDVKM. CDR3 protein: CASSFSGQETQYF. In DNA form, the CDR3 reads TGTGCCAGCAGTTTTTCCGGGCAAGAGACCCAGTACTTC.

J is TRBJ2-2 and V is TRBV11-1; 9 nucleotides line up with TRBD1. CDR3 size: 17 residues. Germline assignment: CDR1 SGHAT and CDR2 FQDESV (reference sequence). V lost 4 bases and J lost 4; bases outside the gene matches: 10. The CDR3 spells CASSSKTGQGITGELFF. CDR3 coding DNA: TGTGCCAGCAGCTCCAAAACGGGACAGGGCATCACCGGGGAGCTGTTTTTT.

This clonotype is classed as medium-sized. The rearrangement uses TRBV2 and TRBJ2-5; 9 positions agree with TRBD2. The CDR3 consists of 17 residues. CDR1 is SNHLY, CDR2 FYNNEI, per germline. The junction had 11 bases not matched to a gene; V was cut back by 4 bases and J by 2 bases. CDR3 coding DNA: TGTGCCAGCAGTGGAGAGTCAAGCGGGGGGTGGCAAGAGACCCAGTACTTC. It specifies CASSGESSGGWQETQYF.

This clonotype was counted many times. This rearrangement joins TRBV29-1 to TRBJ2-5, with 9 positions matching TRBD2. This CDR3 spans 15 amino acids. V lost 4 bases to trimming and J lost 5 bases; unmatched junction nucleotides: 11. Per germline, CDR1 SQVTM and CDR2 ANQGSEA. CDR3 loop: CSVGASGARGETQYF. CDR3 DNA: TGCAGCGTTGGAGCTAGCGGGGCGAGAGGCGAGACCCAGTACTTC.

This clonotype showed up many times. V is TRBV7-6 and J is TRBJ2-3; the D is unclear. CDR1 SGHVS and CDR2 FNYEAQ come from the germline V gene. This CDR3 has 19 residues. V gave up 5 bases and J gave up 4 bases, with 28 bases separating them. CDR3 amino acids: CASSPYIPSGRPRADTQYF. DNA for the CDR3: TGTGCCAGCAGCCCTTATATCCCCTCTGGACGCCCGCGCGCAGATACGCAGTATTTT.

The table lists this clonotype with a few counts. The V gene is TRBV7-8, the J gene TRBJ1-6; D call uncertain. V lost 4 bases and J lost 0, with 10 bases in between. The CDR3 is 16 residues long. Germline CDR1 is SGHVS and CDR2 is FQNEAQ. In DNA form, the CDR3 reads TGTGCCAGCAGCTCCGGACTTAGCTCCTATAATTCACCCCTCCACTTT. Protein product: CASSSGLSSYNSPLHF.

The gene calls are TRBV11-1 and TRBJ1-1; no definite D call. Germline assignment: CDR1 SGHAT and CDR2 FQDESV (reference sequence). The CDR3 sequence is 15 residues long. V was clipped by 5 bases and J by 0 bases, with 13 bases between them. The CDR3 nucleotides read TGTGCCAGCAGCCCAATGACATACATGAACACTGAAGCTTTCTTT. It translates to CASSPMTYMNTEAFF. The variable domain in full, completed from reference TRBV11-1 and TRBJ1-1, reads EAEVAQSPRYKITEKSQAVAFWCDPISGHATLYWYRQILGQGPELLVQFQDESVVDDSQLPKDRFSAERLKGVDSTLKIQPAELGDSAMYLCASSPMTYMNTEAFFGQGTRLTVV.

This clonotype has only a few counts. The rearrangement links TRBV4-2 to TRBJ2-7; TRBD1 agrees at 7 bases. V lost 1 base to trimming and J lost 7 bases; unmatched junction nucleotides: 13. The CDR3 totals 16 residues. The germline V gene encodes CDR1 LGHNA and CDR2 YNFKEQ. CDR3 coding DNA: TGTGCCAGCAGCCAAGCCCCGGTAGACAGGGCTAGGGAGCAGTACTTC. Translation: CASSQAPVDRAREQYF.

This clonotype was recorded at least ten times. The rearrangement links TRBV3-1 to TRBJ2-1, with 7 positions matching TRBD1. J gave up 7 bases and V 4 bases, and 10 bases lay outside the gene matches. Germline V gene sequence: CDR1 LGHDT, CDR2 YNNKEL (reference sequence). The CDR3 is 15 amino acids. In nucleotides, the CDR3 is TGTGCCAGCAGCCCCGACCATGACAGGGCGAATGAGCAGTTCTTC. It yields the protein CASSPDHDRANEQFF.

This clonotype was seen ten or more times. The V gene is TRBV20-1, the J gene TRBJ2-5; D uncertain. CDR1 DFQATT and CDR2 SNEGSKA come from the germline V gene (reference sequence). The length of the CDR3 is 12 residues. Trimming removed 0 bases from V and 5 bases from J, with 7 bases in between. CDR3 sequence: CSAREGSETQYF. CDR3 DNA: TGCAGTGCTAGAGAGGGGTCCGAGACCCAGTACTTC.

This clonotype is labeled medium-sized. The chain has TRBV9 and TRBJ2-2; D perhaps matches TRBD2 (6 bases). Germline values: CDR1 SGDLS, CDR2 YYNGEE. V was trimmed by 3 bases and J by 5 bases, leaving 14 bases between them. The CDR3 contains 15 residues. The CDR3 loop is CASSEEGYPTGELFF. The CDR3 coding sequence is TGTGCCAGCAGCGAGGAGGGCTATCCAACCGGGGAGCTGTTTTTT. Full variable domain (outside the CDR3, taken from reference TRBV9 and TRBJ2-2): DSGVTQTPKHLITATGQRVTLRCSPRSGDLSVYWYQQSLDQGLQFLIQYYNGEERAKGNILERFSAQQFPDLHSELNLSSLELGDSALYFCASSEEGYPTGELFFGEGSRLTVL.

This clonotype was observed at least ten times. The chain has TRBV7-9 and TRBJ2-4, with D unclear. The length of the CDR3 is 12 residues. Trimming shortened V by 6 bases and J by 5 bases, and 8 bases separated the two germline ends. The germline gives CDR1 SEHNR, CDR2 FQNEAQ (reference sequence). This CDR3 reads CASRNAENIQYF. For the CDR3, the DNA is TGTGCCAGCAGAAATGCAGAAAACATTCAGTACTTC.

This clonotype turned up a few times. The chain recombines TRBV18 with TRBJ2-1; D is perhaps TRBD2 (5 bases). The CDR3 consists of 15 residues. Trimming stripped 3 bases from V and 0 bases from J, with 9 bases between. Germline V lookup: CDR1 KGHSH, CDR2 LQKENI. The chain's CDR3 is CASSPQRSSYNEQFF. The CDR3 DNA follows: TGTGCCAGCTCACCTCAGCGGAGCTCCTACAATGAGCAGTTCTTC.

This clonotype was counted a few times. The V gene is TRBV14, the J gene TRBJ2-1; D is possibly TRBD2 (7 bases). V was clipped by 4 bases and J by 3 bases, with 19 bases between them. The germline CDR1 and CDR2 sequences are SGHDN and FVKESK. CDR3 length: 17 amino acids. CDR3 nucleotides: TGTGCCAGCAGCCCACGAACAGGGACTACCGTCTACAATGAGCAGTTCTTC. It is translated as CASSPRTGTTVYNEQFF.

This chain joins TRBV29-1 and TRBJ2-1, with D tentatively TRBD2 (6 bases). Germline-derived CDR1 and CDR2 are SQVTM and ANQGSEA. The CDR3 sequence is 12 residues long. CDR3 sequence (DNA): TGCACCGCGGGACTCCTGTACAATGAGCAGTTCTTC. This encodes CTAGLLYNEQFF.

In this sample, this clonotype turned up many times. V gene TRBV27 combines with J gene TRBJ2-7, with TRBD2 matching 10 bases. The germline V gene has CDR1 MNHEY and CDR2 SMNVEV (reference sequence). With 3 bases clipped from V and 3 bases from J, the junction kept 5 bases outside the gene matches. This CDR3 region has 15 residues. The CDR3 loop reads CASSFEASGSYEQYF. DNA of the CDR3: TGTGCCAGCAGTTTTGAGGCTAGCGGGAGCTACGAGCAGTACTTC.

This clonotype was detected ten times or more. The J gene is TRBJ1-1, the V gene TRBV11-2, with TRBD1 as a possible D gene (6 bases). V was cut by 1 base and J by 1 base, with 10 bases left in between. CDR3 length: 15 amino acids. Germline CDR1 SGHAT, CDR2 FQNNGV. CDR3 nucleotide sequence: TGTGCCAGCAGCTTAGCGGGGACAAGGAACACTGAAGCTTTCTTT. Protein: CASSLAGTRNTEAFF.

This clonotype was seen many times. The chain joins TRBV4-2 to TRBJ2-7; TRBD2 aligns across 7 bases. The V gene end was trimmed by 0 bases and the J gene end by 3 bases; junction bases not matched to a gene: 11. Per germline, CDR1 LGHNA and CDR2 YNFKEQ. CDR3 length equals 17 residues. The CDR3 spells CASSQESGLAVNYEQYF. As DNA, the CDR3 is TGTGCCAGCAGCCAAGAAAGCGGTCTAGCGGTTAACTACGAGCAGTACTTC.

At least ten counts were recorded for this clonotype. The rearrangement joins TRBV20-1 to TRBJ2-1; maybe TRBD2 (5 bases). V was pared by 5 bases and J by 5 bases, with 16 bases between. Germline assignment: CDR1 DFQATT and CDR2 SNEGSKA (reference sequence). This CDR3 contains 14 residues. In DNA, the CDR3 is TGCAGTGCTGGATCAACCGGACTCCACAATGAGCAGTTCTTC. Translation: CSAGSTGLHNEQFF.